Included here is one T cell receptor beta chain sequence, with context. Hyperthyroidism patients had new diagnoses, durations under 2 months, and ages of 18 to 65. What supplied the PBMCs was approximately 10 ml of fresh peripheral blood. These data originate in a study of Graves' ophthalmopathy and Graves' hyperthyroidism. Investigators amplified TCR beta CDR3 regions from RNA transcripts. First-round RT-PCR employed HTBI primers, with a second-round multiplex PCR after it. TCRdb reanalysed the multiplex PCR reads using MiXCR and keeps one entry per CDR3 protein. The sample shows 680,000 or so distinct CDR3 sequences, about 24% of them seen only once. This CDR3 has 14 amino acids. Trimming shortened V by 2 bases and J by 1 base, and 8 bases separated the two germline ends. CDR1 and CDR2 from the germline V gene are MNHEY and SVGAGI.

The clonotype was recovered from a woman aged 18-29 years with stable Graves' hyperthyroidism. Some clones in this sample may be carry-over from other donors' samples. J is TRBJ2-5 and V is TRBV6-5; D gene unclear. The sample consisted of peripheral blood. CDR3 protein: CASSYDSSQETQYF. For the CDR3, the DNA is TGTGCCAGCAGTTACGATAGTTCCCAAGAGACCCAGTACTTC.